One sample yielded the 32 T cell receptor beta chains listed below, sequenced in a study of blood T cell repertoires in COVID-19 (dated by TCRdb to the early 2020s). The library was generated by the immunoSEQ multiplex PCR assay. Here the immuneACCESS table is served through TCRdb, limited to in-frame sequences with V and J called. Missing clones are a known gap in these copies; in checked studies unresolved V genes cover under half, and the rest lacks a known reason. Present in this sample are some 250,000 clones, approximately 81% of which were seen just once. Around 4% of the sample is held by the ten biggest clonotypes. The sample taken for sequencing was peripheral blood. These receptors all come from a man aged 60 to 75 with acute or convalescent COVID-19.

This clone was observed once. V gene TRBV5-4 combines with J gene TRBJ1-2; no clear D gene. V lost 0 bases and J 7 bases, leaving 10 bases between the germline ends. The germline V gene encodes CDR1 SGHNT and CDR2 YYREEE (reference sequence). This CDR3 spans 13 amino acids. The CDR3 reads CASSLAGEFGYTF. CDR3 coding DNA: TGTGCCAGCAGCTTGGCCGGGGAGTTTGGCTACACCTTC.

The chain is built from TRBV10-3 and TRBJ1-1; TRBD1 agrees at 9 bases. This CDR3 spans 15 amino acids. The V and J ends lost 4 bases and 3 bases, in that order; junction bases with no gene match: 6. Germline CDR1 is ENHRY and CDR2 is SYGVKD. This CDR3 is CAISASQGADTEAFF. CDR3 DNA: TGTGCCATCAGTGCTTCACAGGGGGCAGACACTGAAGCTTTCTTT.

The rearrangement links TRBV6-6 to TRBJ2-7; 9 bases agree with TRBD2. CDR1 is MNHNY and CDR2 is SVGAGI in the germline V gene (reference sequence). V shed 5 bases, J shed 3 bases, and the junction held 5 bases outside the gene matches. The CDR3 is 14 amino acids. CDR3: CASSLSGRSYEQYF. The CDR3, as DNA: TGTGCCAGCAGTCTTAGCGGGAGAAGCTACGAGCAGTACTTC.

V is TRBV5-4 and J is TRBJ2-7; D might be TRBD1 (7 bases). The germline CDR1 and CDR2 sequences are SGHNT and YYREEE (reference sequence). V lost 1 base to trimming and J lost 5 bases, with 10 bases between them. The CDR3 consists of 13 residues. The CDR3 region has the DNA TGTGCCAGCAGCTTGCCAGGGGGGAACGAGCAGTACTTC. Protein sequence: CASSLPGGNEQYF.

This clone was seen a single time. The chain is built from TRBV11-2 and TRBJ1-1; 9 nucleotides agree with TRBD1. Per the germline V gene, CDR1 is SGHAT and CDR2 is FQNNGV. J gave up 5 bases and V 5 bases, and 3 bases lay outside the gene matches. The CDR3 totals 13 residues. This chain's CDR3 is CASSRTGVTEAFF. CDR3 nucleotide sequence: TGTGCCAGCAGCCGGACAGGGGTAACTGAAGCTTTCTTT.

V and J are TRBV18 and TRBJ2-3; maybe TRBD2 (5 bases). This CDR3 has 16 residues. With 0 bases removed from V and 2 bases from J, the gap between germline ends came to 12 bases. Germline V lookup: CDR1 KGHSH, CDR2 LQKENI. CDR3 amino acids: CASSPPSASPTDTQYF. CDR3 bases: TGTGCCAGCTCACCACCGTCAGCTAGCCCCACAGATACGCAGTATTTT.

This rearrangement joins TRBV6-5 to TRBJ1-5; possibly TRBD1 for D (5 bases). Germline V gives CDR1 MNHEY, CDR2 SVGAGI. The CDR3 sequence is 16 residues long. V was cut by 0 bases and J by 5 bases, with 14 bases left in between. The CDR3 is CASSYSTDSNYQPQHF. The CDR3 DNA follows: TGTGCCAGCAGTTACTCGACCGACAGTAACTATCAGCCCCAGCATTTT.

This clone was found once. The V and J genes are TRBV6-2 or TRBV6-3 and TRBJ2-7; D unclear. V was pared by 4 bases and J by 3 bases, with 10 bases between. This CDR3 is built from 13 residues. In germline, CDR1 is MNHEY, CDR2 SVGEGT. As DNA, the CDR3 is TGTGCCAGCAGTTCTCATGGCGGCTACGAGCAGTACTTC. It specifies CASSSHGGYEQYF.

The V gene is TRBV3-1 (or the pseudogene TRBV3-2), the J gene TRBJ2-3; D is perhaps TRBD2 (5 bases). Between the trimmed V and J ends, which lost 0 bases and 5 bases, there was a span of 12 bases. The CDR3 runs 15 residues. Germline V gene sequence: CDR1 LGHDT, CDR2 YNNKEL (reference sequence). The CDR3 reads CASSQDHGLLDTQYF. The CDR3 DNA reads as TGTGCCAGCAGCCAAGACCACGGACTGTTAGATACGCAGTATTTT.

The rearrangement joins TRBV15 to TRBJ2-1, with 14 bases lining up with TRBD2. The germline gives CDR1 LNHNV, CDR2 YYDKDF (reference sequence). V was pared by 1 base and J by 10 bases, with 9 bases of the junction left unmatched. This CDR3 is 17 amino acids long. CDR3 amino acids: CATSRASTSGGAREQFF. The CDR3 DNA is TGTGCCACCAGCAGAGCCTCGACTAGCGGGGGGGCCAGAGAGCAGTTCTTC.

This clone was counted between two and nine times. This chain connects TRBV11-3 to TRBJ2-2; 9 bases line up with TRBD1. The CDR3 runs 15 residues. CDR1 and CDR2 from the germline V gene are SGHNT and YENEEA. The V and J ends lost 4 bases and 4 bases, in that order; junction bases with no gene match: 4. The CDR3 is CASSSGQGSTGELFF. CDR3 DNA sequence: TGTGCCAGCAGCTCGGGACAGGGTTCCACCGGGGAGCTGTTTTTT.

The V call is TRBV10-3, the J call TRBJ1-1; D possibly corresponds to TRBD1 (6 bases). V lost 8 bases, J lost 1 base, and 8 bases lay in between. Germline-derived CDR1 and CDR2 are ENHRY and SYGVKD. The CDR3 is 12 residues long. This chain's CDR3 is CAIRDKNTEAFF. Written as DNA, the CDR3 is TGTGCCATCCGGGACAAGAACACTGAAGCTTTCTTT.

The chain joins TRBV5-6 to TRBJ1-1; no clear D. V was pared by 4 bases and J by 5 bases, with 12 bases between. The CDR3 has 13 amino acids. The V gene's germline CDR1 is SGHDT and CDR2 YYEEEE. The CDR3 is CASSPGGRTEAFF. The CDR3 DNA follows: TGTGCCAGCAGCCCAGGAGGTCGTACTGAAGCTTTCTTT.

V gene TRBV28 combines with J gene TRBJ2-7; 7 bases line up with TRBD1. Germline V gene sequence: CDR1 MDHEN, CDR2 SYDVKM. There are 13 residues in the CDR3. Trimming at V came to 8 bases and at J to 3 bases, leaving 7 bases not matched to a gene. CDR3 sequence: CASRDSRNYEQYF. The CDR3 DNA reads TGTGCCAGCCGGGACAGCCGTAACTACGAGCAGTACTTC.

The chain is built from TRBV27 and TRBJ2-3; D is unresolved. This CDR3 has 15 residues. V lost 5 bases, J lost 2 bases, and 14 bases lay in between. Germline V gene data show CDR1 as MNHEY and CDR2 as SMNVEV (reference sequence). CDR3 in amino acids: CASSQFQALTDTQYF. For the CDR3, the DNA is TGTGCCAGCAGTCAGTTTCAAGCGCTCACAGATACGCAGTATTTT.

In DNA form, the CDR3 reads TGCAGCGTTGAAGGGTACAGGGGAAACTATGGCTACACCTTC. It translates to CSVEGYRGNYGYTF. This chain connects TRBV29-1 to TRBJ1-2; 7 positions agree with TRBD1. Germline CDR1 and CDR2: SQVTM and ANQGSEA. The V and J ends lost 1 base and 2 bases, in that order; junction bases with no gene match: 4. This CDR3 has 14 amino acids.

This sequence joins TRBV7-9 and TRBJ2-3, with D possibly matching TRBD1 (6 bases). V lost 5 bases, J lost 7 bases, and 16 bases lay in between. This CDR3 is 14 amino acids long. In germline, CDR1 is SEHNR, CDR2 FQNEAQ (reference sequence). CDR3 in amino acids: CASSETGRSNTQYF. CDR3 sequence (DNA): TGTGCCAGCAGCGAGACAGGACGGTCGAATACGCAGTATTTT.

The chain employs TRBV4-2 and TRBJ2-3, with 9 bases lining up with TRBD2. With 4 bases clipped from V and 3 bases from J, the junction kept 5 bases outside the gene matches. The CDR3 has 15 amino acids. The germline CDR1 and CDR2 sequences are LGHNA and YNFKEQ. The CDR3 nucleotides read TGTGCCAGCAGCCCTCTAGCGGGGAATACAGATACGCAGTATTTT. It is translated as CASSPLAGNTDTQYF.

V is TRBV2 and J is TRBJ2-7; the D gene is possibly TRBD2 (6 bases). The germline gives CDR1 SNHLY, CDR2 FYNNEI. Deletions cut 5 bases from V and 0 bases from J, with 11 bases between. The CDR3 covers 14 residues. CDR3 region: CASSLQGGSYEQYF. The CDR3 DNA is TGTGCCAGCAGTCTCCAGGGAGGCTCCTACGAGCAGTACTTC.

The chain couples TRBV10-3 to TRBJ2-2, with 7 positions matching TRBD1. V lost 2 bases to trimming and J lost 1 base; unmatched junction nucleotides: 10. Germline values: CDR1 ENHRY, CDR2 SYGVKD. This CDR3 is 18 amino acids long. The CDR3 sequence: CAISEGEWYRGNTGELFF. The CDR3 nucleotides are TGTGCCATCAGTGAGGGGGAATGGTACAGGGGGAACACCGGGGAGCTGTTTTTT.

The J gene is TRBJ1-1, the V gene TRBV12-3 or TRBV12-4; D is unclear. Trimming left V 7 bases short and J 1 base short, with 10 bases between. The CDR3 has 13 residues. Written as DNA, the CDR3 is TGTGCCAGCACCCTTTTTCGGAACACTGAAGCTTTCTTT. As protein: CASTLFRNTEAFF.

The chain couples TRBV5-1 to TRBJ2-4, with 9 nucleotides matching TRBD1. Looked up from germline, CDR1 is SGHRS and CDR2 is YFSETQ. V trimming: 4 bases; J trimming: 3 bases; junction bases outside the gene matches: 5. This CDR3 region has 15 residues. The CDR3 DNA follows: TGCGCCAGCAGCCAGATGACAGGGGGCAAAAACATTCAGTACTTC. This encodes CASSQMTGGKNIQYF.

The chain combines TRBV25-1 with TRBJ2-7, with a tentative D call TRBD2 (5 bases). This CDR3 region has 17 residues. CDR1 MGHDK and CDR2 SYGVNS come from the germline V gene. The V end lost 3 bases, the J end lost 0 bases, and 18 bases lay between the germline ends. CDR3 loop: CASSESPTGRGSYEQYF. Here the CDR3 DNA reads TGTGCCAGCAGTGAGTCCCCCACGGGGAGAGGCTCCTACGAGCAGTACTTC.

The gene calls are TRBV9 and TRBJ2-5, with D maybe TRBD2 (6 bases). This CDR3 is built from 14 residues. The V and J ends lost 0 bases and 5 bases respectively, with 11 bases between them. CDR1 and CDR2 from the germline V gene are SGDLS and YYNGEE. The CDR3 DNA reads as TGTGCCAGCAGCGTAGGTGCTAGCGCGGAGACCCAGTACTTC. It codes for CASSVGASAETQYF.

This CDR3 is CSVAGFAGGGFDEQYF. The CDR3 DNA is TGCAGCGTTGCAGGCTTTGCGGGAGGGGGATTCGACGAGCAGTACTTC. V and J are TRBV29-1 and TRBJ2-7, with 9 positions matching TRBD2. CDR3 length equals 16 residues. The germline CDR1 and CDR2 sequences are SQVTM and ANQGSEA. V shed 4 bases and J 5 bases; nucleotides not matched to a gene: 15.

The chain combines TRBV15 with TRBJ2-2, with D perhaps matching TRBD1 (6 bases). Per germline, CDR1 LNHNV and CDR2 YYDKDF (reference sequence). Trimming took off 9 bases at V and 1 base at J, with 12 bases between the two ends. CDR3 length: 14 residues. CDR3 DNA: TGTGCCACGCTACAGGGACAGAACACCGGGGAGCTGTTTTTT. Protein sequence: CATLQGQNTGELFF.

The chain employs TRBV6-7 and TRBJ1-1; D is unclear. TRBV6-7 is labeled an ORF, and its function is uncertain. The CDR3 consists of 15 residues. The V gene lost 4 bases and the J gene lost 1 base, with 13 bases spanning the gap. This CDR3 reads CASSCPGATNTEAFF. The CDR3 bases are TGTGCCAGCAGTTGCCCGGGAGCCACGAACACTGAAGCTTTCTTT.

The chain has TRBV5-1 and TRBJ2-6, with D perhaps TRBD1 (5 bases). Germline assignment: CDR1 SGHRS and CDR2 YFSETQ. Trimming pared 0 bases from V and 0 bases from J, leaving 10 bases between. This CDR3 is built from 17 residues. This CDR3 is CASSLVGTGSGANVLTF. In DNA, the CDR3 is TGCGCCAGCAGCTTGGTGGGAACAGGCTCTGGGGCCAACGTCCTGACTTTC.

The DNA of the CDR3 is TGCGCCAGCAGCCGAACAGGGTTAGCTAATGAAAAACTGTTTTTT. Amino acids: CASSRTGLANEKLFF. The rearrangement uses TRBV4-1 and TRBJ1-4; D may be TRBD1 (6 bases). This CDR3 spans 15 amino acids. Germline CDR1 reads MGHRA; CDR2 reads YSYEKL. V lost 4 bases and J lost 3, with 12 bases in between.

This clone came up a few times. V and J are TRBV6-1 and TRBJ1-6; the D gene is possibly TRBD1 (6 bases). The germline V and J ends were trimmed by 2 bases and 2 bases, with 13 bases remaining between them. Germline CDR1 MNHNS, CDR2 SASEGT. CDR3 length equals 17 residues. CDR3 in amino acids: CASSELMTGAYNSPLHF. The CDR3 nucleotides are TGTGCCAGCAGTGAACTTATGACAGGAGCCTATAATTCACCCCTCCACTTT.

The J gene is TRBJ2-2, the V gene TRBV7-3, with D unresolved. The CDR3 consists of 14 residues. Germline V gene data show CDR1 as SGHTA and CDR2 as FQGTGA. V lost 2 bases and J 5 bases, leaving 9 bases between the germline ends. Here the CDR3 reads CASSLGHLTGELFF. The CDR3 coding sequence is TGTGCCAGCAGCTTAGGGCATTTGACCGGGGAGCTGTTTTTT.

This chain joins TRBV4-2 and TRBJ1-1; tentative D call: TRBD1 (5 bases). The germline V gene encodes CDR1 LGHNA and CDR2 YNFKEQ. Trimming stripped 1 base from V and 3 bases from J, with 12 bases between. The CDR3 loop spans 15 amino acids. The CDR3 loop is CASSQVYRTDTEAFF. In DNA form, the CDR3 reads TGTGCCAGCAGCCAAGTTTACAGGACGGACACTGAAGCTTTCTTT.